This entry describes one T cell receptor beta chain. Clones were sequenced by immunoSEQ multiplex PCR, and TCRdb holds only the in-frame ones, with some missing. Among approximately 170,000 clones listed, around nine tenths were seen once. The sample is drawn from a study of control samples from healthy donors and cancer patients. Germline-derived CDR1 and CDR2 are LNHDA and SQIVND (reference sequence). This CDR3 is 15 amino acids long. V shed 7 bases, J shed 3 bases, and the junction held 6 bases outside the gene matches. The sequenced material came from blood. This receptor was obtained from a woman in her 30s in good health. The chain has TRBV19 and TRBJ2-7; 13 bases match TRBD2. The CDR3 loop reads CASTLTSGRFYEQYF. The CDR3 DNA reads as TGTGCCAGTACCCTGACTAGCGGGAGGTTCTACGAGCAGTACTTC.